Listed below are T cell receptor beta chains from one sample, sequenced in a study of response to subunit inactivated influenza vaccine. TCRdb itself ran the RT-PCR reads through MiXCR, one entry per CDR3 protein. The data show roughly 500,000 distinct CDR3 sequences, 16% seen once. This material consisted of CD4+ T cells sorted from PBMCs, taken around 25 months after vaccination. The receptors were gathered from a man aged 50-75 years who received an inactivated influenza vaccine. The CDR3 runs from the conserved cysteine through the conserved F or W. The D gene is left open where the match is weak. Not every row has a clone size; where given, it reads once, few, many or a size class.

D,size,V,J,DNA,CDR3
.,.,TRBV18,TRBJ1-3,TGTGCCAGCTCACGGGCCCCGGTGGGATTCGACACCATATATTTT,CASSRAPVGFDTIYF
TRBD2,few,TRBV20-1,TRBJ2-7,TGCAGTGCAGGGACTAGCGGCTTCTCCTACGAGCAGTACTTC,CSAGTSGFSYEQYF
.,many,TRBV11-1,TRBJ2-7,TGTGCCAGCAGCGCTCGGGGCAGGGGTGGTTCCGGGGTTTACGAGCAGTACTTC,CASSARGRGGSGVYEQYF
.,few,TRBV28,TRBJ1-5,TGTGCCAGCAGACCCCAGCTCAATCAGCCCCAGCATTTT,CASRPQLNQPQHF
.,few,TRBV7-3,TRBJ2-1,TGTGCCAGCAGCTCAGGAGGACAAGATGAGCAGTTCTTC,CASSSGGQDEQFF
.,many,TRBV12-3/TRBV12-4,TRBJ2-7,TGTGCCAGCAGTCCTCGGGACTCCTCCTACGAGCAGTACTTC,CASSPRDSSYEQYF
.,many,TRBV7-9,TRBJ1-1,TGTGCCAGCAGCTTAGGGTCCCTTCTGAACACTGAAGCTTTCTTT,CASSLGSLLNTEAFF
TRBD2,few,TRBV27,TRBJ2-3,TGTGCCAGCAGTTCAGCCCTGACTAGCATGGATACGCAGTATTTT,CASSSALTSMDTQYF
.,many,TRBV29-1,TRBJ2-7,TGCAGCGTTACAGGCCCCAAGGGCTACGAGCAGTACTTC,CSVTGPKGYEQYF
TRBD1,.,TRBV30,TRBJ2-1,TGTGCCTGGAGTGAGGTGATGGGGACAGGGAGGGAGCAGTTCTTC,CAWSEVMGTGREQFF
.,.,TRBV19,TRBJ2-4,TGTGCCAGTAGTATACACGGCTGGAGGGACGTCGCTCGGTCAGCCAAAAACATTCAGTACTTC,CASSIHGWRDVARSAKNIQYF
TRBD1,few,TRBV9,TRBJ1-6,TGTGCCAGCAGCGGGGACAGGGGGCAATTTCGGACCCTCCACTTT,CASSGDRGQFRTLHF
TRBD2,.,TRBV7-3,TRBJ2-3,TGTGCCAGCAGCTTAATGGGGACTAGCGGGAGAGATCCGCAGTATTTT,CASSLMGTSGRDPQYF
TRBD1,few,TRBV6-2/TRBV6-3,TRBJ2-1,TGTGCCAGCAGTCCCCGACAGGGGTTGTGGAATGAGCAGTTCTTC,CASSPRQGLWNEQFF
TRBD1,.,TRBV7-9,TRBJ2-5,TGTGCCAGCAGCCCGACAGGGGTAGAGACCCAGTACTTC,CASSPTGVETQYF
.,many,TRBV4-1,TRBJ1-2,TGCGCCAGCAGCCCCCGGGACAACTATGGCTACACCTTC,CASSPRDNYGYTF
TRBD2,.,TRBV20-1,TRBJ2-1,TGCAGTGCCACGGGACTAGCGGGAGTCTTTGGTGAGCAGTTCTTC,CSATGLAGVFGEQFF
TRBD1,.,TRBV29-1,TRBJ2-3,TGCAGCGTTTATTTCGCCGGGACAGGGGGCGAAGATACGCAGTATTTT,CSVYFAGTGGEDTQYF
.,.,TRBV20-1,TRBJ2-1,TGCAGTGCTGGGCCGAGCGGATCCTACAATGAGCAGTTCTTC,CSAGPSGSYNEQFF
TRBD1,.,TRBV4-2,TRBJ1-2,TGTGCCAGCAGCCGAGAGACCGGGACAGGGGGCGGTTACACCTTC,CASSRETGTGGGYTF
.,few,TRBV9,TRBJ1-2,TGTGCCAGCAGCCTCACTCTAGGGACGGTCTATGGCTACACCTTC,CASSLTLGTVYGYTF
TRBD1,.,TRBV7-2,TRBJ1-5,TGTGCCAGCAGCTTGGGGACAGGGGATGGCAATCAGCCCCAGCATTTT,CASSLGTGDGNQPQHF
TRBD1,few,TRBV7-2,TRBJ2-1,TGTGCCAGCTCTGGGGACAGGGGATACAATGAGCAGTTCTTC,CASSGDRGYNEQFF
TRBD2,few,TRBV7-8,TRBJ2-3,TGTGCCAGCAGCTTACACGACCCGGGAGCGGGGGATACGCAGTATTTT,CASSLHDPGAGDTQYF
TRBD2,few,TRBV9,TRBJ2-2,TGTGCCAGCAGCTTACATAGCGGGGGGAACACCGGGGAGCTGTTTTTT,CASSLHSGGNTGELFF
.,.,TRBV14,TRBJ2-7,TGTGCCAGCAGCCAAGTCCGGGGTAGCACCTACGAGCAGTACTTC,CASSQVRGSTYEQYF
.,many,TRBV12-3/TRBV12-4,TRBJ2-7,TGTGCCAGCAGCCTCAGGGACGAGCAGTACTTC,CASSLRDEQYF
TRBD2,few,TRBV7-2,TRBJ2-7,TGTGCCAGCAGCGTTAGCGGGGGGGCTGGACTCGAGCAGTACTTC,CASSVSGGAGLEQYF
.,many,TRBV12-3/TRBV12-4,TRBJ1-2,TGTGCCAGCAGCCCGGGATTATATGGCTACACCTTC,CASSPGLYGYTF
TRBD1,many,TRBV6-1,TRBJ1-1,TGTGCCAGCAGACAACCGGGACAGAGACCCACTGAAGCTTTCTTT,CASRQPGQRPTEAFF
TRBD2,few,TRBV28,TRBJ2-3,TGTGCCAGCAGTCCTGCTAGCGGGGGAAAGGATACGCAGTATTTT,CASSPASGGKDTQYF
TRBD2,few,TRBV12-3/TRBV12-4,TRBJ2-3,TGTGCCAGCAGGTCTAGCGGGAGCACAGATACGCAGTATTTT,CASRSSGSTDTQYF
TRBD1,few,TRBV10-3,TRBJ2-7,TGTGCCATCAGTTATACAGGGGGCGAGCAGTACTTC,CAISYTGGEQYF
TRBD2,.,TRBV7-3,TRBJ2-1,TGTGCCAGCAGCCTCGGGACTAGCGGGACCGGTGAGCAGTTCTTC,CASSLGTSGTGEQFF
TRBD1,few,TRBV12-3/TRBV12-4,TRBJ2-2,TGTGCCAGCGACAGGGCGAGCTCCGGGGAGCTGTTTTTT,CASDRASSGELFF
.,.,TRBV20-1,TRBJ2-1,TGCAGTGCTAGGGCCGTCCAGAGCTCCTACAATGAGCAGTTCTTC,CSARAVQSSYNEQFF
.,.,TRBV5-1,TRBJ2-1,TGCGCCACAAGCGAGGCCTCCTACAATGAGCAGTTCTTC,CATSEASYNEQFF
TRBD1,few,TRBV6-5,TRBJ2-7,TGTGCCAGCAGTTACAGGACAGGGGCCTACGAGCAGTACTTC,CASSYRTGAYEQYF
TRBD1,.,TRBV6-1,TRBJ2-7,TGTGCCAGCAGGCAGGAGGCAGGGGGCTCCTACGAGCAGTACTTC,CASRQEAGGSYEQYF
TRBD1,.,TRBV6-1,TRBJ2-2,TGTGCCAGCACCGACAGACAGGGAGCTGGCGGGGAGCTGTTTTTT,CASTDRQGAGGELFF
.,.,TRBV28,TRBJ1-2,TGTGCCAGCAGCACCTTCAGTACTAACTATGGCTACACCTTC,CASSTFSTNYGYTF
.,.,TRBV5-6,TRBJ2-1,TGTGCCAGCAGCGCCGGGACAGAGCAGTTCTTC,CASSAGTEQFF
.,.,TRBV20-1,TRBJ1-2,TGCAGTGCTAGATACCGGCAGGGGATCGGCTACACCTTC,CSARYRQGIGYTF
.,few,TRBV24-1,TRBJ2-1,TGTGCCACCAGTGATCCCATAACAAGGAATGAGCAGTTCTTC,CATSDPITRNEQFF
TRBD1,few,TRBV6-2/TRBV6-3,TRBJ2-5,TGTGCCAGCAGCACGGGACAGCAAGAGACCCAGTACTTC,CASSTGQQETQYF
TRBD1,many,TRBV7-9,TRBJ2-1,TGTGCCAGCAGCACCGGACAGGGGGTCTACAATGAGCAGTTCTTC,CASSTGQGVYNEQFF